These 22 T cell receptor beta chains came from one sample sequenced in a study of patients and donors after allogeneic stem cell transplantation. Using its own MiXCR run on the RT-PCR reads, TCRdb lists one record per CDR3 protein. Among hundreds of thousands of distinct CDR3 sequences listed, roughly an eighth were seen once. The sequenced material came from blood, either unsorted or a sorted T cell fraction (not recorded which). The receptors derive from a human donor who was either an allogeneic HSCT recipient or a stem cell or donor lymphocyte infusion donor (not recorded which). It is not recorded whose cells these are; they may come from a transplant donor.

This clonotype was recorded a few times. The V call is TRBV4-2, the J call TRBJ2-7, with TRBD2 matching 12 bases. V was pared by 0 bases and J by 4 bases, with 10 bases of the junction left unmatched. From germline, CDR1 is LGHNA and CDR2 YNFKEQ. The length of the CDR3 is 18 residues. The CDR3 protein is CASSQDLSQTSGGYEQYF. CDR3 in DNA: TGTGCCAGCAGCCAAGATTTGTCCCAGACTAGCGGGGGTTACGAGCAGTACTTC.

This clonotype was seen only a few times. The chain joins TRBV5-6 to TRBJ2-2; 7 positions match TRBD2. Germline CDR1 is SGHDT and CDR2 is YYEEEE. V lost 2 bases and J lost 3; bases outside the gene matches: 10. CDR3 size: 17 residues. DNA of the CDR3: TGTGCCAGCAGCTTATTTCCCCGGACTAGAGACACCGGGGAGCTGTTTTTT. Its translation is CASSLFPRTRDTGELFF.

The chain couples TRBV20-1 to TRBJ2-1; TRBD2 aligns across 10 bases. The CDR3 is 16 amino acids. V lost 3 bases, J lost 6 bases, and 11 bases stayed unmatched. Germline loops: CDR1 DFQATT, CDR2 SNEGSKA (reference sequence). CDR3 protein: CSARGLSGRASNEQFF. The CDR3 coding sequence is TGCAGTGCTAGGGGTCTAAGCGGGAGGGCCTCCAATGAGCAGTTCTTC.

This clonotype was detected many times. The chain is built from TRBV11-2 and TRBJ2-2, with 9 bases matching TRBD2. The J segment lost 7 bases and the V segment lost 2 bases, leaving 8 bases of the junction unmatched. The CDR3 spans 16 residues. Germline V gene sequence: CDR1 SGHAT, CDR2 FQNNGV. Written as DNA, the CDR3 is TGTGCCAGCAGCTTATGGGTGCGGGAGGGCGGCGGGGAGCTGTTTTTT. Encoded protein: CASSLWVREGGGELFF.

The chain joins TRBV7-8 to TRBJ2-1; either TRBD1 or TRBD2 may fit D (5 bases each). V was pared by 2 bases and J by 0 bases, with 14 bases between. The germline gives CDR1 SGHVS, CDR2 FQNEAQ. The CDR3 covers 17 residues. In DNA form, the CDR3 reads TGTGCCAGCAGCTTACTGGGGGACCTAAGCTCCTACAATGAGCAGTTCTTC. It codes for CASSLLGDLSSYNEQFF.

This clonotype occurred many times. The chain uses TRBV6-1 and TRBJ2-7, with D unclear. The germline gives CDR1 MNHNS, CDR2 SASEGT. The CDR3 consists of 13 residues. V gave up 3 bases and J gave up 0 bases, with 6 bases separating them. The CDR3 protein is CASSEVSSYEQYF. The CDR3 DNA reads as TGTGCCAGCAGTGAGGTCAGCTCCTACGAGCAGTACTTC.

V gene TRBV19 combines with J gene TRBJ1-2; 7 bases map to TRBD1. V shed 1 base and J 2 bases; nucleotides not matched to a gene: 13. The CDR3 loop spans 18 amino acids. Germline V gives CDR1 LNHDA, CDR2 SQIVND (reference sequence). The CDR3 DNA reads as TGTGCCAGTAGTATAGCGGTTCCCTCGGACAGGACGAACTATGGCTACACCTTC. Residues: CASSIAVPSDRTNYGYTF.

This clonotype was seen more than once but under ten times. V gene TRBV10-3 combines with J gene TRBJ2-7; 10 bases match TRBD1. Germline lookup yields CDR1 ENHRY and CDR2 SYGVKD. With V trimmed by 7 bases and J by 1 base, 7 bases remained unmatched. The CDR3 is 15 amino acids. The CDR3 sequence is CAITRQGAESYEQYF. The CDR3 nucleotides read TGTGCCATCACCCGACAGGGGGCGGAGTCCTACGAGCAGTACTTC.

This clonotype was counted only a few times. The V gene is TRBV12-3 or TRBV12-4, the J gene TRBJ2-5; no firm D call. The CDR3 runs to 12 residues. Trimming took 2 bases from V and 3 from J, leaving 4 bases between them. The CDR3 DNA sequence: TGTGCCAGCAGTTTACAAAAAGAGACCCAGTACTTC. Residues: CASSLQKETQYF.

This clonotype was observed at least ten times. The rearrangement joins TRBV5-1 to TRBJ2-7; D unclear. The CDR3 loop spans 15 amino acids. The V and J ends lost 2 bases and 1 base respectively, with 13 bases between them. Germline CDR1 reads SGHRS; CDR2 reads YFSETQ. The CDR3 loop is CASSFQWEKSYEQYF. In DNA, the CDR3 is TGCGCCAGCAGCTTCCAATGGGAAAAATCCTACGAGCAGTACTTC.

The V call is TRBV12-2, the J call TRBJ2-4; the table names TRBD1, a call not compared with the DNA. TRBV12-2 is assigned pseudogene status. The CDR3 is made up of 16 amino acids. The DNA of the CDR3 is TGTGCAAGTCGCCCGGACAGGGGACAAGCCAAAAACATTCAGTACTTC. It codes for CASRPDRGQAKNIQYF.

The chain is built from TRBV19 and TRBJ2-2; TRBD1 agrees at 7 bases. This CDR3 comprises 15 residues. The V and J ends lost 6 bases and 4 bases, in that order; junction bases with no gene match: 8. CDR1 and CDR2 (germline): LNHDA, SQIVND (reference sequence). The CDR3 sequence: CASSPWGQSTGELFF. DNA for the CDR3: TGTGCCAGTAGCCCCTGGGGACAGAGCACCGGGGAGCTGTTTTTT.

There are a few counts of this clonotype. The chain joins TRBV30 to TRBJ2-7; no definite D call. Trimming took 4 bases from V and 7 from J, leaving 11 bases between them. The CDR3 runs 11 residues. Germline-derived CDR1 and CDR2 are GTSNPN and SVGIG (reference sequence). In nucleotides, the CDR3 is TGTGCCTGGACCCATAAGGGAGAGCAGTACTTC. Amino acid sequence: CAWTHKGEQYF.

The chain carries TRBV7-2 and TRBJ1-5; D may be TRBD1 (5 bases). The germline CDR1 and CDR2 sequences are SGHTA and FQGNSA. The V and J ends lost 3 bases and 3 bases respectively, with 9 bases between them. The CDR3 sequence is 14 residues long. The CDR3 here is CASSFGQLNQPQHF. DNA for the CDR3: TGTGCCAGCAGCTTCGGACAACTCAATCAGCCCCAGCATTTT.

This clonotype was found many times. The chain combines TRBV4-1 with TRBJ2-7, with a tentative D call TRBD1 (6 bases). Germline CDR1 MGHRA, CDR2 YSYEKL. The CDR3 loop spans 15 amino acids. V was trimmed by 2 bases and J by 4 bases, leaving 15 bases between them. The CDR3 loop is CASSQQMDSQYEQYF. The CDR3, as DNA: TGCGCCAGCAGCCAACAAATGGACAGCCAATACGAGCAGTACTTC.

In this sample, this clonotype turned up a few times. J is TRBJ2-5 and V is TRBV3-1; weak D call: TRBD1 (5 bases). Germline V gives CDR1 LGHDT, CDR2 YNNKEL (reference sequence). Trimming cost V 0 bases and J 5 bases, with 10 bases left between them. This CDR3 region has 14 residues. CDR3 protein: CASSQDWGRETQYF. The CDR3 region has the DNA TGTGCCAGCAGCCAAGACTGGGGCCGGGAGACCCAGTACTTC.

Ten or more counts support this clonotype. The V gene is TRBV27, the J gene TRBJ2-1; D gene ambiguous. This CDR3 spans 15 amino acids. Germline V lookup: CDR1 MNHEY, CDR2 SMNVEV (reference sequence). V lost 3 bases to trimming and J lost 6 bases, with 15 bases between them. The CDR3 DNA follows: TGTGCCAGCAGTTTTGATCCTCGGTTAGGCAATGAGCAGTTCTTC. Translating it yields CASSFDPRLGNEQFF.

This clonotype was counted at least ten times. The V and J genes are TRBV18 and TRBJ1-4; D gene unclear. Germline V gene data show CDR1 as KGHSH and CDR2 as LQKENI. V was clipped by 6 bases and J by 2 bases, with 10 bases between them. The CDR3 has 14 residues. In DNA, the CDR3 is TGTGCCAGCTCGCCAGCGGACACTAATGAAAAACTGTTTTTT. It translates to CASSPADTNEKLFF.

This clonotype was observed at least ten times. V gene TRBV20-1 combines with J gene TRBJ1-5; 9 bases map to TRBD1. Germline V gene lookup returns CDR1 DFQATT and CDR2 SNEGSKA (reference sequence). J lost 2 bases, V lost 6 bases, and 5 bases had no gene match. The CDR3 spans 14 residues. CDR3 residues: CSAIRQGGNQPQHF. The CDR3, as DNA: TGCAGTGCGATAAGACAGGGGGGCAATCAGCCCCAGCATTTT.

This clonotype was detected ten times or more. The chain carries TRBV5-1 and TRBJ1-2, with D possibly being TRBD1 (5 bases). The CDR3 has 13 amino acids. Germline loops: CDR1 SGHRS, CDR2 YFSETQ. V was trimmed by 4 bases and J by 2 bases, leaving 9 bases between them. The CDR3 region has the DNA TGCGCCAGCAGCCGGGACGCCAACTATGGCTACACCTTC. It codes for CASSRDANYGYTF.

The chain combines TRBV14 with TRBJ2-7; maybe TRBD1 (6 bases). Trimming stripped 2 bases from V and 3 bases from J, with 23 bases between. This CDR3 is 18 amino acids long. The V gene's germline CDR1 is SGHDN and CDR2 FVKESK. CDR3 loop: CASSQSIAPYTGYYEQYF. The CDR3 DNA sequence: TGTGCCAGCAGCCAAAGCATAGCCCCCTACACAGGGTACTACGAGCAGTACTTC.

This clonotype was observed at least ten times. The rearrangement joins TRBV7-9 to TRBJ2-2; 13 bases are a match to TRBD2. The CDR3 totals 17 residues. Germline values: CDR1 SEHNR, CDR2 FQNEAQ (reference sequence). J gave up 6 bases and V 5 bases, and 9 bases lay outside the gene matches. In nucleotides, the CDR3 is TGTGCCAGCAGCCCCCGGACTAGCGGGAGTCTGGCCGGGGAGCTGTTTTTT. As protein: CASSPRTSGSLAGELFF.